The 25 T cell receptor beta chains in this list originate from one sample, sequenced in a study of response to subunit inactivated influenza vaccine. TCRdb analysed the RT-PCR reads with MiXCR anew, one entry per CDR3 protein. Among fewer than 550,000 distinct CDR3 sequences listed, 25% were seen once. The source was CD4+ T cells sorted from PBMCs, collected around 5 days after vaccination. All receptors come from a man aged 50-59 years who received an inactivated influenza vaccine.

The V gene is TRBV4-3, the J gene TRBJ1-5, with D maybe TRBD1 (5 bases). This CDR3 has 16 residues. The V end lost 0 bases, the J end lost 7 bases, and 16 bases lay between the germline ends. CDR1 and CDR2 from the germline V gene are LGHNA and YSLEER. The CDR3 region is CASSQDLGGVWQPQHF. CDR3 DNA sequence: TGCGCCAGCAGCCAAGATCTGGGGGGGGTTTGGCAGCCCCAGCATTTT.

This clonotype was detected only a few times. The CDR3 DNA follows: TGTGCCAGCAGCCAAGATCCGGGAGTGGAGACCCAGTACTTC. Encoded protein: CASSQDPGVETQYF. The chain carries TRBV3-1 and TRBJ2-5, with a tentative D call TRBD2 (6 bases). V lost 0 bases and J lost 5, with 10 bases in between. The CDR3 contains 14 residues. Per germline, CDR1 LGHDT and CDR2 YNNKEL (reference sequence).

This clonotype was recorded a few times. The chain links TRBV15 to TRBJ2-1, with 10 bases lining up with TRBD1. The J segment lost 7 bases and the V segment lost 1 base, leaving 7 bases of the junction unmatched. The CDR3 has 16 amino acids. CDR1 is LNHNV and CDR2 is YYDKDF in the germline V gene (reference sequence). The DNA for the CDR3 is TGTGCCACCAGCAGAGTGGCCTGGACAGGGGGGAATGAGCAGTTCTTC. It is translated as CATSRVAWTGGNEQFF.

The CDR3 nucleotides read TGCGCCAGCAGCCCGGGACTAGCGGAGCTCACAGATACGCAGTATTTT. It encodes CASSPGLAELTDTQYF. The chain combines TRBV5-1 with TRBJ2-3; TRBD2 matches 11 bases. The germline gives CDR1 SGHRS, CDR2 YFSETQ. The CDR3 covers 16 residues. V lost 4 bases to trimming and J lost 2 bases; unmatched junction nucleotides: 6.

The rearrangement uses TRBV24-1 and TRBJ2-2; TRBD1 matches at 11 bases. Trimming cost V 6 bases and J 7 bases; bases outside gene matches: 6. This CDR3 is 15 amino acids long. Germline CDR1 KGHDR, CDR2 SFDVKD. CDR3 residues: CATSWTGGVHGELFF. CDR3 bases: TGTGCCACCAGTTGGACAGGGGGCGTACACGGGGAGCTGTTTTTT.

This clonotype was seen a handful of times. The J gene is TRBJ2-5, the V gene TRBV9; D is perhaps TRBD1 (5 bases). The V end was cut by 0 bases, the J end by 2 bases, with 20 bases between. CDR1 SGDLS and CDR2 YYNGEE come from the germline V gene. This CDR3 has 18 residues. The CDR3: CASSVGVHGQGTQETQYF. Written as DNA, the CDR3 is TGTGCCAGCAGCGTAGGGGTTCATGGCCAGGGCACACAAGAGACCCAGTACTTC.

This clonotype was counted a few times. The CDR3 loop reads CSAETGQISYEQYF. CDR3 in DNA: TGCAGTGCTGAGACGGGACAGATCTCCTACGAGCAGTACTTC. This chain joins TRBV20-1 and TRBJ2-7; 7 bases align to TRBD1. This CDR3 comprises 14 residues. The germline V gene has CDR1 DFQATT and CDR2 SNEGSKA (reference sequence). V trimming: 5 bases; J trimming: 0 bases; junction bases outside the gene matches: 7.

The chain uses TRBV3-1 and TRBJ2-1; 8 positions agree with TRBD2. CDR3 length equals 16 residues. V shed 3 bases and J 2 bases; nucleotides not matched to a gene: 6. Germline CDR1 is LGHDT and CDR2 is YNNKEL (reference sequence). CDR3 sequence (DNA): TGTGCCAGCAGCCATCGGGGACTAGTCGCCTACAATGAGCAGTTCTTC. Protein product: CASSHRGLVAYNEQFF.

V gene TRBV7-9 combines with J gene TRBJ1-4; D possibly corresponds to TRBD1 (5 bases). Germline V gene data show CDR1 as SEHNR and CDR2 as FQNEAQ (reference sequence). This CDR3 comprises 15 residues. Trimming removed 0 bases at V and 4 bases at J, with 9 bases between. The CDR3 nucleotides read TGTGCCAGCAGCTTAGCGAGGGGCCTTAATGAAAAACTGTTTTTT. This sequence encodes CASSLARGLNEKLFF.

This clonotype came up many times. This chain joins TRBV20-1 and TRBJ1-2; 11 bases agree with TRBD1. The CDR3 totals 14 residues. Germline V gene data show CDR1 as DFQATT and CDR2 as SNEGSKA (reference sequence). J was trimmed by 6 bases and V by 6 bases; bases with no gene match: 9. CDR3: CSAPHRDRGDGYTF. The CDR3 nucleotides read TGCAGTGCCCCTCACCGGGACAGGGGGGATGGCTACACCTTC.

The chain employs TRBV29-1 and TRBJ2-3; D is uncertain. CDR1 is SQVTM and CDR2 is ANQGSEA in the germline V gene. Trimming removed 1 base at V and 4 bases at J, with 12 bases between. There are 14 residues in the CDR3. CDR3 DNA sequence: TGCAGCGTTGAAGGATTTGTCGGTGCAGATACGCAGTATTTT. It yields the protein CSVEGFVGADTQYF.

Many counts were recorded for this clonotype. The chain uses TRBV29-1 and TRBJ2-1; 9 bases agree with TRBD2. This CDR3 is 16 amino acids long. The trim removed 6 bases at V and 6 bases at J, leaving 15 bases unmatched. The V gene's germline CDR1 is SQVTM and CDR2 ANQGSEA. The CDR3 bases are TGCAGCGTCGCTACCCCCCCAGCGGGAGGTCCCAATGAGCAGTTCTTC. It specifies CSVATPPAGGPNEQFF.

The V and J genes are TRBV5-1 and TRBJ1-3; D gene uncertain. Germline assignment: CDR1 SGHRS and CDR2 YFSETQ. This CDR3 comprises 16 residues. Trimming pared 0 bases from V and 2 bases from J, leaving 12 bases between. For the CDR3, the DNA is TGCGCCAGCAGCTTGGGACAAGCCTTTCCTGGAAACACCATATATTTT. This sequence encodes CASSLGQAFPGNTIYF.

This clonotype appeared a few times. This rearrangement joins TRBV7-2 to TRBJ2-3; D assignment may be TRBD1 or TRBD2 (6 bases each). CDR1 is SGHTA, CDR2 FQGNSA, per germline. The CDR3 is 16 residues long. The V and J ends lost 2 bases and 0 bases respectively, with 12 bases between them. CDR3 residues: CASSLNGGRSTDTQYF. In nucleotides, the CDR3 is TGTGCCAGCAGCTTAAACGGGGGCCGGAGCACAGATACGCAGTATTTT.

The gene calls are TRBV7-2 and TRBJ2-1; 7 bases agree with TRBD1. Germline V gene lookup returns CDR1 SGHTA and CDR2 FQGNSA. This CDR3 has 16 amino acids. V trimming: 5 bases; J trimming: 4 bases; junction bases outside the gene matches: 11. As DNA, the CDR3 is TGTGCCAGCAGCCCAAGCGGCAGGGGGTCGTACAATGAGCAGTTCTTC. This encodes CASSPSGRGSYNEQFF.

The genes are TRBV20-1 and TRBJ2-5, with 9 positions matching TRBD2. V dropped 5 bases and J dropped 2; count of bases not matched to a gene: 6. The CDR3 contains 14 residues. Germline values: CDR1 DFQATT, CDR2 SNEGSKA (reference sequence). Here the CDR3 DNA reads TGCAGTGCTGGGACTAGCTGGGGGCAAGAGACCCAGTACTTC. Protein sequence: CSAGTSWGQETQYF.

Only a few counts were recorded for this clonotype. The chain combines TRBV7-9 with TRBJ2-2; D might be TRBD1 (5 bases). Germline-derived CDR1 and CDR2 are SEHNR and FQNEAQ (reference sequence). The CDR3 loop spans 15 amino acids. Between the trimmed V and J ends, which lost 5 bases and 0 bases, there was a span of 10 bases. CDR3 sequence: CASSADSPNTGELFF. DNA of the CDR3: TGTGCCAGCAGCGCAGACAGCCCGAACACCGGGGAGCTGTTTTTT.

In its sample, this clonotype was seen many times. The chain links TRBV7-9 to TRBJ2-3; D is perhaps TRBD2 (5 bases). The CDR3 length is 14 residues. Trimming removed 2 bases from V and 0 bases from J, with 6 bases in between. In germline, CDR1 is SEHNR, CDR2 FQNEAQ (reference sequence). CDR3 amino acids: CASSLTGSTDTQYF. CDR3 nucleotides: TGTGCCAGCAGCTTAACGGGGAGCACAGATACGCAGTATTTT.

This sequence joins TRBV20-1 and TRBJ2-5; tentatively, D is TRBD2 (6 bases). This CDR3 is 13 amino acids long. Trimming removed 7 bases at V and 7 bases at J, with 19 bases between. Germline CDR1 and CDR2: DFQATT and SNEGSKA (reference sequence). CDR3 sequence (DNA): TGCAGTGGCAGGTCCACCAACGGGAGGACCCAGTACTTC. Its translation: CSGRSTNGRTQYF.

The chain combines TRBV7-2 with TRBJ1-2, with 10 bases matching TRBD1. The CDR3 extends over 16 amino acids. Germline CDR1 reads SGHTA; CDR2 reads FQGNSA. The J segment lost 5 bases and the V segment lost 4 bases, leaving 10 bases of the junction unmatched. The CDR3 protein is CASSYQVGTGVYGYTF. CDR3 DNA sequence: TGTGCCAGCAGCTACCAAGTCGGGACAGGGGTTTATGGCTACACCTTC.

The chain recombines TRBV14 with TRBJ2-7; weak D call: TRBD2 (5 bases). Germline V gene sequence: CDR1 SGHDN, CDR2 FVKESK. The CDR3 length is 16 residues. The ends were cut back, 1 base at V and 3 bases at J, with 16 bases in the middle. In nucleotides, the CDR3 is TGTGCCAGCAGCCAAGCTATCCCTGGACTCGGCTACGAGCAGTACTTC. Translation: CASSQAIPGLGYEQYF.

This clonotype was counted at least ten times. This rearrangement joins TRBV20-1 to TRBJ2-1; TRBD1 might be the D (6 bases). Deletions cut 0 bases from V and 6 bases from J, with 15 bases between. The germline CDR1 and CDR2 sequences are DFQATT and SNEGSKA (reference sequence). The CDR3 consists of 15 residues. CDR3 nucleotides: TGCAGTGCTAGAGATCGAGGCAGGGGAGCCAATGAGCAGTTCTTC. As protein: CSARDRGRGANEQFF.

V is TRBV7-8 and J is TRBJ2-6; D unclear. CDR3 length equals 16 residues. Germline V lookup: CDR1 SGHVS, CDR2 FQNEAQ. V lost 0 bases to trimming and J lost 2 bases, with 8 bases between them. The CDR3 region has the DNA TGTGCCAGCAGCTTAGCGCTGACCCCTGGGGCCAACGTCCTGACTTTC. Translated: CASSLALTPGANVLTF. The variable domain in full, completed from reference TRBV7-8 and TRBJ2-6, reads GAGVSQSPRYKVAKRGQDVALRCDPISGHVSLFWYQQALGQGPEFLTYFQNEAQLDKSGLPSDRFFAERPEGSVSTLKIQRTQQEDSAVYLCASSLALTPGANVLTFGAGSRLTVL.

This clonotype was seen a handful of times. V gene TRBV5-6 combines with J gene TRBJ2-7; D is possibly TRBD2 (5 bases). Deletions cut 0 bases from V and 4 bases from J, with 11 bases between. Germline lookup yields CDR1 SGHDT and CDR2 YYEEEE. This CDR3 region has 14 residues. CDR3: CASSLARLRYEQYF. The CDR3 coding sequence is TGTGCCAGCAGCTTGGCGAGACTACGGTACGAGCAGTACTTC.

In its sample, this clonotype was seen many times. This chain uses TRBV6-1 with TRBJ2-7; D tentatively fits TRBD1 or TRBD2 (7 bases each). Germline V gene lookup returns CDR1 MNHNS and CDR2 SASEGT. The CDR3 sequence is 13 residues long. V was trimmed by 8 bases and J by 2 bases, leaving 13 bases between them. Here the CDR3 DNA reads TGTGCCAGCCGGGACAGCGGGACCTACGAGCAGTACTTC. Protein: CASRDSGTYEQYF.